The clone carrying this T cell receptor (beta chain) was detected only a few times. Its antigen is currently unknown. This entry is derived from a study of early T cells in non-severe SARS-CoV-2 infection. Study outcomes and limitations: In VDJdb matching, anti-spike CD8 responses were favored while private and CD4 specificities went missing.

TCRdb passed the 5' RACE reads through MiXCR, listing each CDR3 protein once. The sample gives approximately 68,000 distinct CDR3 sequences, about 9.4% of which show up once; around 7.3% is in the top ten. The CDR3 consists of 13 residues. Trimming removed 5 bases from V and 5 bases from J, with 11 bases in between. Germline lookup yields CDR1 MRHNA and CDR2 SNTAGT. This receptor was obtained from an adult who was a healthcare worker with PCR-confirmed SARS-CoV-2 infection or an uninfected control (not recorded which). The sequences come from whole blood, collected at baseline. The chain combines TRBV6-4 with TRBJ2-3, with no clear D. CDR3 nucleotides: TGTGCCAGCAGTCCACCGAGGCAAGATACGCAGTATTTT. It is translated as CASSPPRQDTQYF.